This section outlines one T cell receptor (beta chain) sequence together with its context. The CDR3 spans 16 residues. CDR1 and CDR2 (germline): SGHVS, FNYEAQ. Between the trimmed V and J ends, which lost 4 bases and 2 bases, there was a span of 17 bases. Here immunoSEQ multiplex PCR was the method, and the copy in TCRdb shows in-frame clones only, minus some. Here the sample spans around 92,000 clones, 95% being singletons. This entry comes from a study of technical replicates of blood from a handful of donors. This receptor was taken from a human donor in good health. Sequencing was done on a sample of T cells isolated from PBMCs. The V and J genes are TRBV7-6 and TRBJ1-1; TRBD1 is a possible D gene (5 bases). The CDR3 DNA reads as TGTGCCAGCAGCTCCCCCGCCGGGGGGGATAACACTGAAGCTTTCTTT. Its translation is CASSSPAGGDNTEAFF.